The 24 T cell receptor beta chains listed next were all sequenced from one sample in a study of T cell responses to AZD1222 COVID-19 vaccine. Sequenced by immunoSEQ multiplex PCR; TCRdb stores in-frame clones only, minus some. The sample holds about 150,000 clones, about 93% seen once. Sequences were derived from peripheral blood, sampled 28 days after the second AZD1222 dose. The receptor set was obtained from an adult who received the AZD1222 COVID-19 vaccine.

The chain is built from TRBV6-5 and TRBJ2-2; D call uncertain. This CDR3 comprises 16 residues. The V gene lost 2 bases and the J gene lost 3 bases, with 13 bases spanning the gap. Germline V gene lookup returns CDR1 MNHEY and CDR2 SVGAGI. The chain's CDR3 is CASSYRPPWDTGELFF. DNA for the CDR3: TGTGCCAGCAGTTACAGGCCCCCGTGGGACACCGGGGAGCTGTTTTTT.

CDR3 DNA: TGTGCCAGCAGTGATTTGACAGTACCGGGCGAGCAGTACTTC. Protein sequence: CASSDLTVPGEQYF. This chain links TRBV2 with TRBJ2-7, with a weak D call TRBD1 (5 bases). Per the germline V gene, CDR1 is SNHLY and CDR2 is FYNNEI. Between the trimmed V and J ends, which lost 3 bases and 6 bases, there was a span of 15 bases. This CDR3 has 14 residues.

This clone has at least ten counts. V usage is TRBV12-3 or TRBV12-4 and J usage is TRBJ1-1; D may be TRBD1 (6 bases). Trimming took 5 bases from V and 8 from J, leaving 12 bases between them. This CDR3 has 12 residues. The CDR3 DNA is TGTGCCAGCAGTCCTACAGGGTCCGAAGCTTTCTTT. It encodes CASSPTGSEAFF.

The chain employs TRBV7-9 and TRBJ2-7; 8 nucleotides align to TRBD2. This CDR3 is built from 15 residues. Germline V gives CDR1 SEHNR, CDR2 FQNEAQ (reference sequence). The V segment lost 4 bases and the J segment 0 bases; nucleotides outside the gene matches: 5. CDR3: CASSSLAGLSYEQYF. CDR3 DNA sequence: TGTGCCAGCAGCTCATTAGCGGGGCTCTCCTACGAGCAGTACTTC.

The chain carries TRBV7-8 and TRBJ2-1; the D is unclear. CDR3 length: 13 amino acids. Trimming cost V 4 bases and J 5 bases, with 9 bases left between them. Germline CDR1 is SGHVS and CDR2 is FQNEAQ. CDR3 DNA sequence: TGTGCCAGCAGCTACAAGCGCGACAATGAGCAGTTCTTC. It yields the protein CASSYKRDNEQFF.

This clone was picked up a small number of times. V usage is TRBV14 and J usage is TRBJ1-4; 7 bases line up with TRBD1. Germline CDR1 is SGHDN and CDR2 is FVKESK. Unmatched junction bases numbered 7, after V lost 2 bases and J lost 10 bases. The CDR3 runs to 14 residues. Written as DNA, the CDR3 is TGTGCCAGCAGCCAAAACGTCAGGGGGGGAAAACTGTTTTTT. Protein: CASSQNVRGGKLFF.

This chain connects TRBV25-1 to TRBJ1-3, with D possibly being TRBD1 (5 bases). V lost 8 bases and J 8 bases, leaving 10 bases between the germline ends. Germline CDR1 is MGHDK and CDR2 is SYGVNS. The CDR3 is 11 amino acids. The CDR3 DNA reads as TGTGCCAGCGGCGGGGGACACACCATATATTTT. Protein product: CASGGGHTIYF.

This chain joins TRBV5-1 and TRBJ1-1, with D unclear. The V gene's germline CDR1 is SGHRS and CDR2 YFSETQ. The CDR3 consists of 15 residues. V shed 0 bases and J shed 0 bases, with 9 bases lying between them. Here the CDR3 DNA reads TGCGCCAGCAGCTTGGGGACGCGGTTGAACACTGAAGCTTTCTTT. Its protein is CASSLGTRLNTEAFF.

V gene TRBV14 combines with J gene TRBJ2-3; no definite D call. Deletions cut 0 bases from V and 1 base from J, with 11 bases between. CDR3 length equals 16 residues. From germline, CDR1 is SGHDN and CDR2 FVKESK. As DNA, the CDR3 is TGTGCCAGCAGCCAAGATGTCATCGGGCGCACAGATACGCAGTATTTT. Protein sequence: CASSQDVIGRTDTQYF.

The rearrangement links TRBV7-6 to TRBJ1-3; no reliable D call. The CDR3 extends over 15 amino acids. V dropped 2 bases and J dropped 4 bases, with 12 bases sitting between them. From germline, CDR1 is SGHVS and CDR2 FNYEAQ. The CDR3 DNA reads as TGTGCCAGCAGCTTAAGTCCCACGGGGGGAAACACCATATATTTT. Its protein product is CASSLSPTGGNTIYF. Full variable domain (remainder filled in from reference TRBV7-6 and TRBJ1-3): GAGVSQSPRYKVTKRGQDVALRCDPISGHVSLYWYRQALGQGPEFLTYFNYEAQQDKSGLPNDRFSAERPEGSISTLTIQRTEQRDSAMYRCASSLSPTGGNTIYFGEGSWLTVV.

The J gene is TRBJ2-1, the V gene TRBV27; maybe TRBD2 (6 bases). This CDR3 has 15 amino acids. Trimming took 0 bases from V and 4 from J, leaving 10 bases between them. Germline CDR1 MNHEY, CDR2 SMNVEV (reference sequence). CDR3 sequence: CASSLSSGGYNEQFF. CDR3 sequence (DNA): TGTGCCAGCAGTTTATCTAGCGGAGGTTACAATGAGCAGTTCTTC.

This chain uses TRBV28 with TRBJ2-1, with 7 bases that match TRBD1. The CDR3 spans 14 residues. The V segment lost 8 bases and the J segment 7 bases; nucleotides outside the gene matches: 11. The germline V gene has CDR1 MDHEN and CDR2 SYDVKM. CDR3 protein: CASGRQGGVNEQFF. In nucleotides, the CDR3 is TGTGCCAGCGGAAGACAGGGTGGGGTAAATGAGCAGTTCTTC.

This clone has just one count. The chain links TRBV14 to TRBJ2-7; D ambiguous. Germline V gene sequence: CDR1 SGHDN, CDR2 FVKESK. V dropped 3 bases and J dropped 4 bases, with 10 bases sitting between them. The CDR3 covers 13 residues. CDR3 in amino acids: CASSHSGRYEQYF. The CDR3 DNA reads as TGTGCCAGCAGCCATTCTGGCCGATACGAGCAGTACTTC.

This clone was observed a single time. J is TRBJ1-2 and V is TRBV28; D gene unclear. This CDR3 contains 13 residues. Trimming shortened V by 7 bases and J by 7 bases, and 16 bases separated the two germline ends. CDR1 is MDHEN, CDR2 SYDVKM, per germline. The CDR3: CASITLMGSGYTF. The CDR3 DNA reads TGTGCCAGCATCACCTTAATGGGGAGTGGCTACACCTTC.

The rearrangement joins TRBV5-4 to TRBJ2-7; TRBD1 matches 8 bases. CDR1 and CDR2 from the germline V gene are SGHNT and YYREEE (reference sequence). Trimming took 4 bases from V and 4 from J; bases not matched to a gene: 7. The CDR3 contains 14 residues. CDR3 DNA: TGTGCCAGCAGCGCCCGACAGGGGTTGTACGAGCAGTACTTC. Its protein is CASSARQGLYEQYF.

The chain combines TRBV7-8 with TRBJ1-2, with TRBD1 as a possible D gene (6 bases). Trimming removed 2 bases at V and 0 bases at J, with 10 bases between. CDR3 length equals 15 residues. Germline CDR1 and CDR2: SGHVS and FQNEAQ. CDR3 DNA sequence: TGTGCCAGCAGCTTACGGGACACCGCTAACTATGGCTACACCTTC. It is translated as CASSLRDTANYGYTF.

The V call is TRBV3-1 (or the pseudogene TRBV3-2), the J call TRBJ2-7, with 8 bases identical to TRBD1. Trimming took 5 bases from V and 3 from J; bases not matched to a gene: 6. CDR3 length: 14 amino acids. Germline V lookup: CDR1 LGHDT, CDR2 YNNKEL (reference sequence). The CDR3 spells CASSSRTGLYEQYF. The CDR3 bases are TGTGCCAGCAGCTCTCGGACAGGGCTCTACGAGCAGTACTTC.

The V call is TRBV11-2, the J call TRBJ1-2; TRBD1 is a possible D gene (5 bases). This CDR3 spans 14 amino acids. V was clipped by 0 bases and J by 7 bases, with 12 bases between them. Germline assignment: CDR1 SGHAT and CDR2 FQNNGV. The CDR3 DNA is TGTGCCAGCAGCTTAGATCTAGGGGATAGTGGCTACACCTTC. This sequence encodes CASSLDLGDSGYTF.

A few counts support this clone. The chain is built from TRBV7-9 and TRBJ2-2, with 12 nucleotides matching TRBD2. Germline V gene data show CDR1 as SEHNR and CDR2 as FQNEAQ (reference sequence). V lost 2 bases, J lost 8 bases, and 12 bases stayed unmatched. The CDR3 sequence is 18 residues long. The CDR3 protein is CASSLTTSGSVSPGELFF. CDR3 in DNA: TGTGCCAGCAGCTTAACGACTAGCGGGAGCGTGTCTCCAGGGGAGCTGTTTTTT. Filled out from reference TRBV7-9 and TRBJ2-2, the complete variable domain reads DTGVSQNPRHKITKRGQNVTFRCDPISEHNRLYWYRQTLGQGPEFLTYFQNEAQLEKSRLLSDRFSAERPKGSFSTLEIQRTEQGDSAMYLCASSLTTSGSVSPGELFFGEGSRLTVL.

The chain uses TRBV29-1 and TRBJ2-3; 8 bases agree with TRBD1. The germline CDR1 and CDR2 sequences are SQVTM and ANQGSEA. This CDR3 is built from 14 residues. With V trimmed by 4 bases and J by 6 bases, 9 bases remained unmatched. In nucleotides, the CDR3 is TGCAGCGTTGGGCAGGGGGCGATGGGGGATACGCAGTATTTT. This sequence encodes CSVGQGAMGDTQYF.

The V and J genes are TRBV5-1 and TRBJ1-1, with D maybe TRBD1 (5 bases). CDR1 is SGHRS and CDR2 is YFSETQ in the germline V gene. The CDR3 is made up of 15 amino acids. V lost 1 base and J lost 6, with 16 bases in between. In DNA, the CDR3 is TGCGCCAGCAGCTTGTTGGGCAGGGTGGCACCTGAAGCTTTCTTT. Protein product: CASSLLGRVAPEAFF.

This chain connects TRBV27 to TRBJ2-5; 10 nucleotides align to TRBD1. Trimming at V came to 5 bases and at J to 3 bases, leaving 9 bases not matched to a gene. Germline V gives CDR1 MNHEY, CDR2 SMNVEV (reference sequence). The CDR3 sequence is 16 residues long. CDR3 sequence (DNA): TGTGCCAGCAGTCAAATTGGGACAGGGGAGGAAGAGACCCAGTACTTC. Its translation: CASSQIGTGEEETQYF.

This chain connects TRBV11-2 to TRBJ2-7, with D unresolved. With 4 bases removed from V and 4 bases from J, the gap between germline ends came to 17 bases. The germline gives CDR1 SGHAT, CDR2 FQNNGV. This CDR3 is 15 amino acids long. CDR3 region: CASSSPGDWKYEQYF. Written as DNA, the CDR3 is TGTGCCAGCAGCTCGCCCGGAGACTGGAAGTACGAGCAGTACTTC.

The rearrangement links TRBV12-5 to TRBJ2-7, with a weak D call TRBD1 (5 bases). Trimming took 2 bases from V and 3 from J, leaving 17 bases between them. CDR3 length equals 16 residues. Looked up from germline, CDR1 is LGHNT and CDR2 is FRNRAP. The CDR3 reads CASGLRVGHSNYEQYF. As DNA, the CDR3 is TGTGCTAGTGGTTTGCGGGTAGGACATTCCAACTACGAGCAGTACTTC.